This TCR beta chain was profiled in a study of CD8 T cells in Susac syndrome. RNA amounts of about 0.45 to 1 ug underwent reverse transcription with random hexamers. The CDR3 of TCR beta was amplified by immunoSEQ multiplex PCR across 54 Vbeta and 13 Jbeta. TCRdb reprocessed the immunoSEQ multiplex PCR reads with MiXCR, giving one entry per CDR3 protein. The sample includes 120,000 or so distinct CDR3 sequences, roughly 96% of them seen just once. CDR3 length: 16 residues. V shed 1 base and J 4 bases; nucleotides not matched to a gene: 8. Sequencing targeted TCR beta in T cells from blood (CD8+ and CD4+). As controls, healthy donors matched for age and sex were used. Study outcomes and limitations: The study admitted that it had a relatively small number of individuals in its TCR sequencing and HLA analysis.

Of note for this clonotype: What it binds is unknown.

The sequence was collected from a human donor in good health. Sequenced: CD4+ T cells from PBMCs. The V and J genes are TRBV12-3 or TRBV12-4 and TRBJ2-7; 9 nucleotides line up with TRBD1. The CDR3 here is CASSLGPGTGFYEQYF. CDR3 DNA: TGTGCCAGCAGTTTAGGTCCCGGGACAGGGTTTTACGAGCAGTACTTC.